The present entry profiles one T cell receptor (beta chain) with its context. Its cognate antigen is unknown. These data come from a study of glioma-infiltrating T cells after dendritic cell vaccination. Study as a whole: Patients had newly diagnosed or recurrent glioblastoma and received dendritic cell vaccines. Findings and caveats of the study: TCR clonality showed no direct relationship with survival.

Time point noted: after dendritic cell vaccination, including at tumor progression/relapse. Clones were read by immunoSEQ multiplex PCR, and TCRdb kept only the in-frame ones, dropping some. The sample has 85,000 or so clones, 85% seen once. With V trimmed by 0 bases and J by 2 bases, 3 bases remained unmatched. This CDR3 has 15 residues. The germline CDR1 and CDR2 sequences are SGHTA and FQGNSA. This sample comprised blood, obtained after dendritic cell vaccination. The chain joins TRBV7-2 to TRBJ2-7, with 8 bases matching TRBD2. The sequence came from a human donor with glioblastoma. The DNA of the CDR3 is TGTGCCAGCAGCTTAGCCGCGGGAGGCCCCTACGAGCAGTACTTC. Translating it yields CASSLAAGGPYEQYF.